This T cell receptor (beta chain) was sequenced for a study of Tregs in tolerant kidney transplant recipients (dated 2019 in TCRdb). As for the study more broadly: The study used TCRbeta sequencing to identify donor-specific regulatory T cells before combined kidney and bone marrow transplantation, then tracked those cells after transplant. In a few healthy controls, several methods of expanding Tregs specific for an allogeneic donor were compared by TCRbeta repertoire sequencing. Study-wide findings and limitations: Biological reproducibility was not examined directly, but technical replication error appeared to be minimal. The study was constrained by small patient numbers, and validation of the findings is required in larger populations and under other immunosuppression protocols. The most biologically relevant and donor-specific TCRbeta repertoire appeared to be identified by expanding Tregs with activated donor B cells.

Thawed PBMCs were FACS-sorted into unstimulated Tregs (CD4+CD25+CD127-), CD4+ non-Tregs (CD4+CD25-), CD4 cells and CD8 cells. Healthy control blood came either as purchased buffy coats or from healthy volunteers. Healthy control blood was processed by Ficoll density gradient to PBMCs and cryopreserved; patient PBMCs were collected before and after transplant. For TCRbeta CDR3 sequencing, genomic DNA from the sorted cells was extracted using the QIAGEN DNeasy Blood and Tissue Kit. High-throughput TCRbeta CDR3 sequencing was carried out commercially through immunoSEQ, with PCR amplification with bias correction and internal controls included. In the source study's methods: A unique productive TCRbeta sequence was defined by the CDR3 nucleotide sequence when primers matched, and otherwise by the CDR3 amino acid sequence together with the Vbeta and Jbeta genes. Sorting error was corrected by removing sequences shared between sorted populations at a frequency ratio of 2:1 or less, and the remaining shared sequences were assigned to the higher population. Sequences were defined as donor-reactive when expanded at least 5-fold in CFSE-low cells versus unstimulated cells and present at a frequency of at least 0.01% in CFSE-low cells. Repertoire divergence was quantified by Jensen-Shannon divergence calculated from the top 100 TCRbeta sequences ranked by frequency. When a sample had multiple sequencing runs, each run was corrected for sorting error separately and the runs were then pooled. TCRdb's version of the immuneACCESS table is confined to in-frame rearrangements and falls short of the full clone set. An unresolved V gene accounts for under half of the shortfall where checked; the remainder is of unknown origin. V and J calls and clone size follow that table, whereas D and trimming were derived from the DNA. The sample table lists about 240,000 clones, approximately 83% of them with a count of one. The ten largest account for under 0.65% of the sample.

To note about this clone: This receptor's antigen is unknown. No much larger clone is present one base from it, and per-base qualities are unavailable.

Including cysteine and phenylalanine, the CDR3 has 17 amino acids. CDR3 DNA is the only sequence kept; it has 51 bases, read in frame from the first base. The germline V gene gives CDR1 as SQVTM and CDR2 as ANQGSEA. The receptor chain draws on TRBV29-1 and TRBJ1-3, with 9 bases aligning to TRBD1. The sequence was collected from a human donor in good health. Sequences were obtained from CD4+ T cells from blood. The DNA sequence is TGCAACGTGAACCGGGACAGGGCCCGAGGCTCTGGAAACACCATATATTTT. It translates to CNVNRDRARGSGNTIYF.